These 23 T cell receptor beta chains came from one sample sequenced in a study of blood T cell repertoires in COVID-19. Sequencing used immunoSEQ multiplex PCR; TCRdb keeps in-frame clones, though not all of them. Here the sample spans some 240,000 clones, about 87% being singletons. Sequencing input: PBMCs or T cells enriched from blood (not recorded which). These receptors all stem from a woman in her forties who had been exposed to COVID-19.

This chain joins TRBV11-2 and TRBJ2-1; 9 nucleotides agree with TRBD2. Trimming took 1 base from V and 8 from J; bases not matched to a gene: 15. The CDR3 extends over 18 amino acids. The germline V gene encodes CDR1 SGHAT and CDR2 FQNNGV. The DNA of the CDR3 is TGTGCCAGCAGCTTAGCGTCTAGCGGGACTCTTTTCGCTGATGAGCAGTTCTTC. Translation: CASSLASSGTLFADEQFF.

The chain couples TRBV29-1 to TRBJ1-2, with 9 bases that match TRBD1. Per the germline V gene, CDR1 is SQVTM and CDR2 is ANQGSEA. Trimming removed 6 bases from V and 2 bases from J; junction bases left unmatched: 4. This CDR3 spans 13 amino acids. The DNA for the CDR3 is TGCAGCGTCGCCGGACAGGGGAACTATGGCTACACCTTC. Amino acid sequence: CSVAGQGNYGYTF. Full variable domain (rest looked up from reference TRBV29-1 and TRBJ1-2): SAVISQKPSRDICQRGTSLTIQCQVDSQVTMMFWYRQQPGQSLTLIATANQGSEATYESGFVIDKFPISRPNLTFSTLTVSNMSPEDSSIYLCSVAGQGNYGYTFGSGTRLTVV.

The genes are TRBV7-9 and TRBJ2-5; D unclear. CDR1 and CDR2 (germline): SEHNR, FQNEAQ (reference sequence). The CDR3 loop spans 11 amino acids. V was shortened by 4 bases and J by 5 bases, with 5 bases between the two germline ends. CDR3 sequence reads: CASSWRETQYF. DNA for the CDR3: TGTGCCAGCAGCTGGCGGGAGACCCAGTACTTC.

J is TRBJ1-1 and V is TRBV19; TRBD1 might be the D (5 bases). The germline V gene encodes CDR1 LNHDA and CDR2 SQIVND (reference sequence). This CDR3 is built from 14 residues. The V and J ends lost 7 bases and 6 bases respectively, with 18 bases between them. CDR3 in DNA: TGTGCCAGTACCCGAACGGGGGTCCGCCCTGAAGCTTTCTTT. As protein: CASTRTGVRPEAFF.

J is TRBJ2-7 and V is TRBV5-4, with a possible D match to TRBD1 (6 bases). Germline V lookup: CDR1 SGHNT, CDR2 YYREEE (reference sequence). V was shortened by 0 bases and J by 5 bases, with 12 bases between the two germline ends. The CDR3 covers 14 residues. The CDR3 sequence: CASSLGGRWDEQYV. As DNA, the CDR3 is TGTGCCAGCAGCTTGGGGGGGCGGTGGGACGAGCAGTACGTC.

This chain links TRBV10-3 with TRBJ2-7; 9 bases are a match to TRBD1. The CDR3 loop spans 14 amino acids. The trim removed 7 bases at V and 0 bases at J, leaving 4 bases unmatched. The germline V gene has CDR1 ENHRY and CDR2 SYGVKD. CDR3 sequence (DNA): TGTGCCATCAAGGCGGGACAGGGCTCCTACGAGCAGTACTTC. Protein product: CAIKAGQGSYEQYF.

V gene TRBV7-9 combines with J gene TRBJ2-3; the match to TRBD2 covers 9 bases. The trim removed 1 base at V and 14 bases at J, leaving 10 bases unmatched. Germline V gene lookup returns CDR1 SEHNR and CDR2 FQNEAQ (reference sequence). The CDR3 is 14 amino acids. In DNA, the CDR3 is TGTGCCAGCAGCTTAGTACTAGCGGGCCCCGTAGGGTATTTT. Translating it yields CASSLVLAGPVGYF.

This clone was observed once. The chain joins TRBV7-2 to TRBJ2-3, with 7 bases that match TRBD1. The V and J ends lost 5 bases and 5 bases, in that order; junction bases with no gene match: 7. Germline V gene sequence: CDR1 SGHTA, CDR2 FQGNSA. CDR3 length: 14 amino acids. CDR3 sequence (DNA): TGTGCCAGCAGCCAACGACAGGGTGGAGATACGCAGTATTTT. It yields the protein CASSQRQGGDTQYF.

This chain joins TRBV20-1 and TRBJ1-1; D may be TRBD1 (6 bases). V dropped 3 bases and J dropped 3 bases, with 14 bases sitting between them. Germline CDR1 and CDR2: DFQATT and SNEGSKA (reference sequence). This CDR3 spans 14 amino acids. The CDR3 nucleotides are TGCAGTGCTAGTTCCAGGGGTGGGTACACTGAAGCTTTCTTT. It codes for CSASSRGGYTEAFF.

The V gene is TRBV18, the J gene TRBJ1-2, with no clear D. CDR1 is KGHSH, CDR2 LQKENI, per germline. The CDR3 has 14 amino acids. Trimming pared 2 bases from V and 6 bases from J, leaving 13 bases between. The CDR3 protein is CASSPVGEGNGYTF. CDR3 coding DNA: TGTGCCAGCTCACCAGTGGGAGAGGGAAATGGCTACACCTTC.

The V and J genes are TRBV19 and TRBJ1-2; 10 bases map to TRBD1. The germline gives CDR1 LNHDA, CDR2 SQIVND (reference sequence). The ends lost 2 bases at V and 5 bases at J; junction bases unmatched: 5. The CDR3 spans 15 residues. The CDR3 sequence is CASSISGTGEYGYTF. The CDR3 DNA reads as TGTGCCAGTAGTATATCCGGGACAGGGGAGTATGGCTACACCTTC.

The chain couples TRBV19 to TRBJ2-1; D is perhaps TRBD2 (5 bases). V was clipped by 6 bases and J by 12 bases, with 21 bases between them. From germline, CDR1 is LNHDA and CDR2 SQIVND (reference sequence). This CDR3 has 14 residues. CDR3 DNA: TGTGCCAGTAGGGCCGGGGTGGGCACAATGTGGCAGTTCTTC. Translated, it gives CASRAGVGTMWQFF. Complete variable domain (other parts from reference TRBV19 and TRBJ2-1): DGGITQSPKYLFRKEGQNVTLSCEQNLNHDAMYWYRQDPGQGLRLIYYSQIVNDFQKGDIAEGYSVSREKKESFPLTVTSAQKNPTAFYLCASRAGVGTMWQFFGPGTRLTVL.

The CDR3 DNA follows: TGTGCCAGCGATCCCGGGGGGTCCGGAAACACCATATATTTT. Amino acids: CASDPGGSGNTIYF. J is TRBJ1-3 and V is TRBV28; D might be TRBD1 (5 bases). V was shortened by 8 bases and J by 4 bases, with 15 bases between the two germline ends. CDR3 length: 14 residues. The germline V gene encodes CDR1 MDHEN and CDR2 SYDVKM. Full variable domain (missing parts from reference TRBV28 and TRBJ1-3): DVKVTQSSRYLVKRTGEKVFLECVQDMDHENMFWYRQDPGLGLRLIYFSYDVKMKEKGDIPEGYSVSREKKERFSLILESASTNQTSMYLCASDPGGSGNTIYFGEGSWLTVV.

The V gene is TRBV2, the J gene TRBJ2-7, with D possibly TRBD1 on 5 matching bases. Germline CDR1 reads SNHLY; CDR2 reads FYNNEI. CDR3 length equals 13 residues. Trimming removed 7 bases at V and 2 bases at J, with 12 bases between. In DNA form, the CDR3 reads TGTGCCAGCATCGCAGGGAAGGCCTACGAGCAGTACGTC. This sequence encodes CASIAGKAYEQYV.

The rearrangement links TRBV9 to TRBJ1-3, with 9 bases identical to TRBD1. The germline gives CDR1 SGDLS, CDR2 YYNGEE. The CDR3 is 14 amino acids. V lost 2 bases to trimming and J lost 4 bases; unmatched junction nucleotides: 1. The CDR3 here is CASSVGTGGNTIYF. DNA of the CDR3: TGTGCCAGCAGCGTGGGGACAGGGGGAAACACCATATATTTT. The entire variable domain, with the rest obtained from reference TRBV9 and TRBJ1-3, is as follows: DSGVTQTPKHLITATGQRVTLRCSPRSGDLSVYWYQQSLDQGLQFLIQYYNGEERAKGNILERFSAQQFPDLHSELNLSSLELGDSALYFCASSVGTGGNTIYFGEGSWLTVV.

The chain carries TRBV20-1 and TRBJ2-5; the D gene is possibly TRBD2 (7 bases). CDR3 size: 11 residues. CDR1 is DFQATT and CDR2 is SNEGSKA in the germline V gene (reference sequence). V lost 8 bases and J 5 bases, leaving 12 bases between the germline ends. The CDR3 loop is CSIGGRETQYF. CDR3 DNA: TGCAGTATCGGGGGGCGCGAGACCCAGTACTTC.

V is TRBV7-9 and J is TRBJ1-1; possibly TRBD1 for D (5 bases). The length of the CDR3 is 14 residues. V was cut by 3 bases and J by 2 bases, with 10 bases left in between. The germline CDR1 and CDR2 sequences are SEHNR and FQNEAQ (reference sequence). CDR3 loop: CASSLLTANTEAFF. The CDR3 DNA reads as TGTGCCAGCAGCTTGTTGACAGCAAACACTGAAGCTTTCTTT.

With respect to this clone: A read error may produce the germline difference seen at one junction end. V and J are TRBV5-1 and TRBJ2-5; 7 bases agree with TRBD2. Per the germline V gene, CDR1 is SGHRS and CDR2 is YFSETQ. The CDR3 totals 15 residues. CDR3 nucleotide sequence: TGTGCCAGCAGCTTGGGTGGGAGGGTTCAAGAGACCCAGTACTTC. Protein sequence: CASSLGGRVQETQYF. Combining the CDR3 with reference TRBV5-1 and TRBJ2-5 gives the whole variable domain KAGVTQTPRYLIKTRGQQVTLSCSPISGHRSVSWYQQTPGQGLQFLFEYFSETQRNKGNFPGRFSGRQFSNSRSEMNVSTLELGDSALYLCASSLGGRVQETQYFGPGTRLLVL.

The CDR3 region is CASSYRQSATNEKLFF. The CDR3 coding sequence is TGTGCCAGCAGTTACCGACAGTCTGCAACTAATGAAAAACTGTTTTTT. The chain carries TRBV6-5 and TRBJ1-4; a weak D match, TRBD1 (5 bases). The V gene lost 2 bases and the J gene lost 0 bases, with 10 bases spanning the gap. This CDR3 is 16 amino acids long. Germline V gene sequence: CDR1 MNHEY, CDR2 SVGAGI.

This clone was detected only once. The rearrangement links TRBV30 to TRBJ2-6; D possibly corresponds to TRBD1 (5 bases). CDR1 is GTSNPN, CDR2 SVGIG, per germline (reference sequence). The CDR3 runs 14 residues. Trimming removed 2 bases from V and 4 bases from J, with 9 bases in between. This chain's CDR3 is CAWSFGAGANVLTF. The CDR3 nucleotides are TGTGCCTGGAGTTTTGGGGCCGGGGCCAACGTCCTGACTTTC.

The J gene is TRBJ2-3, the V gene TRBV5-8; 10 nucleotides agree with TRBD2. V lost 4 bases and J lost 3; bases outside the gene matches: 8. Germline V CDR1 and CDR2: SGHTS, YDEGEE. The CDR3 contains 16 residues. The CDR3 bases are TGTGCCAGCAGCCCCAGCGGGGGGGCGATGACAGATACGCAGTATTTT. Its protein product is CASSPSGGAMTDTQYF.

The chain employs TRBV5-4 and TRBJ2-1; TRBD2 agrees at 16 bases. Losses at the gene ends were 4 bases for V and 8 bases for J; bases not matched to a gene: 6. The germline V gene has CDR1 SGHNT and CDR2 YYREEE (reference sequence). The CDR3 contains 16 residues. The CDR3 protein is CASSKGLAGGPDEQFF. Here the CDR3 DNA reads TGTGCCAGCAGCAAGGGACTAGCGGGAGGGCCTGATGAGCAGTTCTTC. Based on the CDR3 plus reference TRBV5-4 and TRBJ2-1, the full variable domain is ETGVTQSPTHLIKTRGQQVTLRCSSQSGHNTVSWYQQALGQGPQFIFQYYREEENGRGNFPPRFSGLQFPNYSSELNVNALELDDSALYLCASSKGLAGGPDEQFFGPGTRLTVL.

V is TRBV28 and J is TRBJ1-6, with a weak D call TRBD1 (6 bases). V gave up 7 bases and J gave up 11 bases, with 18 bases separating them. The CDR3 runs 14 residues. CDR1 is MDHEN, CDR2 SYDVKM, per germline. This CDR3 reads CASKRGRRSTPLHF. CDR3 nucleotide sequence: TGTGCCAGCAAGCGGGGGCGAAGGTCAACACCCCTCCACTTT.